This TCR beta chain was sequenced during a study of OX40 agonist ivuxolimab in advanced cancers. Study in general: Dose-escalation patients had hepatocellular carcinoma, melanoma, renal cell or head and neck cancer. The study's findings and limits: The study observed clonal expansion of CD4+ and CD8+ blood T cells by week 6 at 0.1 to 3.0 mg/kg. Normalized T-cell clonal expansion was also low in a subset of nonresponders.

CDR3 size: 16 residues. V was trimmed by 5 bases and J by 3 bases, leaving 18 bases between them. Germline V CDR1 and CDR2: LNHNV, YYDKDF (reference sequence). Concerning this clone itself: Its specificity is unknown.

Method: immunoSEQ multiplex PCR; TCRdb's copy keeps in-frame clones and lacks some. The sample gives roughly 80,000 clones, about four fifths of which show up once; approximately 2.6% is in the top ten. Sequencing used CD4+ or CD8+ T cells sorted from blood, obtained in a trial of the OX40 agonist ivuxolimab. The TCR originated in an adult with an advanced solid tumor such as melanoma, head and neck, liver or kidney cancer. V gene TRBV15 combines with J gene TRBJ2-3; D possibly matches TRBD1 or TRBD2 (5 bases each). In DNA form, the CDR3 reads TGTGCCACCAGCCCGATAGGGGCAGGGAGAACAGATACGCAGTATTTT. Residues: CATSPIGAGRTDTQYF.